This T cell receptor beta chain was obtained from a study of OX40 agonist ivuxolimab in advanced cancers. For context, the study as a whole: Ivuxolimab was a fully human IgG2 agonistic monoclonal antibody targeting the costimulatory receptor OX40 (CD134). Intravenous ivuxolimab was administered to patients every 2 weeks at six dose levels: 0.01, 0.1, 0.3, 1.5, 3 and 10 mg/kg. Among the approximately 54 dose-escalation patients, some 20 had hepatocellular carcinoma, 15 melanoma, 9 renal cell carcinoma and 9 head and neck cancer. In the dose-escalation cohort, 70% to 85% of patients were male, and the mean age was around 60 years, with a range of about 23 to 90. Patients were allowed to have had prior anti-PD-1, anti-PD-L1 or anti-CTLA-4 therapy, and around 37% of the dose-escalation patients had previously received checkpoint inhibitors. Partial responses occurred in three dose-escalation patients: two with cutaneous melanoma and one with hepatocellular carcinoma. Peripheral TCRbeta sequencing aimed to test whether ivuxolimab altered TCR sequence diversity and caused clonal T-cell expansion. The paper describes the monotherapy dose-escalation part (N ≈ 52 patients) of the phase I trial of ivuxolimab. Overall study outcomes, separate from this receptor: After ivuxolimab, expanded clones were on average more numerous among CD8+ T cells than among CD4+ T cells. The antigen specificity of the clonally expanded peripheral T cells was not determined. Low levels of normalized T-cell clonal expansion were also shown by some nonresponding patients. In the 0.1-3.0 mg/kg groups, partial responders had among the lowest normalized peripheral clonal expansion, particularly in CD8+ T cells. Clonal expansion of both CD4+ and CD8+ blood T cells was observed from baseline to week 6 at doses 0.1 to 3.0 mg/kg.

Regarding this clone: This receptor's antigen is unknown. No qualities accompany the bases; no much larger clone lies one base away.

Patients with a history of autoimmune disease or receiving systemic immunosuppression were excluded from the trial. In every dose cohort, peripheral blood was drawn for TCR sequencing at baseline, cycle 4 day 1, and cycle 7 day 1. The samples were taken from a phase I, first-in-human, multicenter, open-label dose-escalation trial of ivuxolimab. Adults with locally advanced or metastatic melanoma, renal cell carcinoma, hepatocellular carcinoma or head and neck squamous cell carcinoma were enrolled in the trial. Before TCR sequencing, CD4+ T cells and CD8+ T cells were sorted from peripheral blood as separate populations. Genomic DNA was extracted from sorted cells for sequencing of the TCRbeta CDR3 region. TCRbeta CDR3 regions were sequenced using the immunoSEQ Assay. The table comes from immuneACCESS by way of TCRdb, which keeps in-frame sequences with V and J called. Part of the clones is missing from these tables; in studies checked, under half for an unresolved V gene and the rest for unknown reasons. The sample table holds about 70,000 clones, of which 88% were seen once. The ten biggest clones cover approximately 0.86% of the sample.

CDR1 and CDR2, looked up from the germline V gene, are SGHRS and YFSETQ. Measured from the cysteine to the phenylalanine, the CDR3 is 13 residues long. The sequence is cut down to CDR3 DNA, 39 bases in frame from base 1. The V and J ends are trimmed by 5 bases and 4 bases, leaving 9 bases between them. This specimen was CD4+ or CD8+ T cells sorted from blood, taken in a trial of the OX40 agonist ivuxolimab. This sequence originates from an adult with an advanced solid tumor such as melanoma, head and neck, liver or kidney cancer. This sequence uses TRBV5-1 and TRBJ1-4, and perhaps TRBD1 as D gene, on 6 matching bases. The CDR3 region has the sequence CASRQQGNEKLFF. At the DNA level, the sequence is TGCGCCAGCAGGCAACAGGGTAATGAAAAACTGTTTTTT.